The 29 T cell receptor beta chains below all came from one sample that was sequenced in a study of T cell repertoires in cytomegalovirus infection. TCRdb called the reads again in MiXCR, with one record for every CDR3 protein. The sample shows around 500,000 distinct CDR3 sequences, about 44% of them seen only once. These TCRs are of unknown antigen specificity. The material sequenced was cultured PBMCs, taken from culture after CMV antigen stimulation. The source is a human donor in good health (CMV status not recorded). Some clones in this sample may be carry-over from other donors' samples.

The chain is built from TRBV20-1 and TRBJ2-3; 9 bases map to TRBD2. V was clipped by 6 bases and J by 4 bases; unmatched bases: 14. The length of the CDR3 is 16 residues. CDR1 is DFQATT and CDR2 is SNEGSKA in the germline V gene (reference sequence). The CDR3: CSAGLPAGGNPDTQYF. The CDR3 DNA reads as TGCAGTGCCGGACTCCCCGCGGGAGGGAACCCAGATACGCAGTATTTT.

This clonotype was detected only a few times. The CDR3 is CATRPDGAYNEQFF. The CDR3 nucleotides are TGTGCCACCCGACCTGACGGGGCCTACAATGAGCAGTTCTTC. The chain has TRBV7-2 and TRBJ2-1; the D gene is possibly TRBD2 (5 bases). The CDR3 is 14 residues long. V was cut by 10 bases and J by 2 bases, with 15 bases left in between. CDR1 and CDR2 (germline): SGHTA, FQGNSA.

The rearrangement uses TRBV2 and TRBJ2-7; 9 bases are shared with TRBD1. CDR1 SNHLY and CDR2 FYNNEI come from the germline V gene. CDR3 length: 16 amino acids. The V and J ends lost 7 bases and 1 base, in that order; junction bases with no gene match: 11. The CDR3 reads CASTAGTGRQSYEQYF. As DNA, the CDR3 is TGTGCCAGCACGGCCGGGACAGGGCGGCAGTCCTACGAGCAGTACTTC.

The CDR3 here is CSAITGGTMGNQPQHF. CDR3 DNA: TGCAGTGCTATCACAGGGGGCACGATGGGCAATCAGCCCCAGCATTTT. The rearrangement uses TRBV20-1 and TRBJ1-5; 9 bases match TRBD1. This CDR3 contains 16 residues. From germline, CDR1 is DFQATT and CDR2 SNEGSKA (reference sequence). V gave up 4 bases and J gave up 2 bases; unmatched junction bases: 9.

The CDR3 sequence is CASGLQAVLEQYF. The CDR3 nucleotides read TGTGCCAGCGGTCTTCAGGCAGTCCTCGAGCAGTACTTC. The V gene is TRBV2, the J gene TRBJ2-7; D remains unclear. From germline, CDR1 is SNHLY and CDR2 FYNNEI. The V gene lost 8 bases and the J gene lost 6 bases, with 17 bases spanning the gap. The length of the CDR3 is 13 residues.

In this sample, this clonotype turned up a few times. The chain is built from TRBV6-2 or TRBV6-3 and TRBJ1-5; 8 bases are a match to TRBD1. After removal of 7 bases from V and 5 bases from J, the junction contained 7 bases not matched to a gene. Germline values: CDR1 MNHEY, CDR2 SVGEGT. The CDR3 spans 14 residues. In DNA form, the CDR3 reads TGTGCCAGCACCAAAGACAGGGGAGATCAGCCCCAGCATTTT. Amino acid sequence: CASTKDRGDQPQHF.

In this sample, this clonotype turned up a few times. This sequence joins TRBV12-3 or TRBV12-4 and TRBJ2-1, with TRBD1 matching 8 bases. This CDR3 is 15 amino acids long. The V gene end was trimmed by 2 bases and the J gene end by 5 bases; junction bases not matched to a gene: 5. CDR3 sequence reads: CASSLSRTGHNEQFF. CDR3 bases: TGTGCCAGCAGTTTATCCCGGACAGGGCACAATGAGCAGTTCTTC.

The J gene is TRBJ2-2, the V gene TRBV7-6; tentatively, D is TRBD2 (5 bases). The CDR3 has 15 amino acids. Trimming removed 2 bases from V and 1 base from J, with 8 bases in between. Germline V gives CDR1 SGHVS, CDR2 FNYEAQ. The CDR3 sequence: CASSLIGGNTGELFF. CDR3 DNA sequence: TGTGCCAGCAGCTTAATCGGAGGGAACACCGGGGAGCTGTTTTTT. Supplemented by reference TRBV7-6 and TRBJ2-2, the full variable domain reads GAGVSQSPRYKVTKRGQDVALRCDPISGHVSLYWYRQALGQGPEFLTYFNYEAQQDKSGLPNDRFSAERPEGSISTLTIQRTEQRDSAMYRCASSLIGGNTGELFFGEGSRLTVL.

The chain recombines TRBV5-1 with TRBJ2-7; D remains ambiguous. V was shortened by 0 bases and J by 7 bases, with 5 bases between the two germline ends. CDR3 length equals 11 residues. The V gene's germline CDR1 is SGHRS and CDR2 YFSETQ. CDR3 sequence reads: CASSLDSEQYF. DNA for the CDR3: TGCGCCAGCAGCTTGGATTCGGAGCAGTACTTC.

This clonotype came up a few times. V and J are TRBV7-8 and TRBJ2-3, with 8 bases aligning to TRBD2. The germline V gene has CDR1 SGHVS and CDR2 FQNEAQ. The junction had 4 bases not matched to a gene; V was cut back by 2 bases and J by 6 bases. The CDR3 spans 14 residues. CDR3 DNA sequence: TGTGCCAGCAGCTTAATTGGCGGGGGGGATACGCAGTATTTT. It yields the protein CASSLIGGGDTQYF.

The chain uses TRBV20-1 and TRBJ2-5; 9 nucleotides line up with TRBD2. The V gene's germline CDR1 is DFQATT and CDR2 SNEGSKA (reference sequence). Losses at the gene ends were 6 bases for V and 1 base for J; bases not matched to a gene: 12. This CDR3 region has 16 residues. The CDR3, as DNA: TGCAGTGCGGATGGGGGAGCGGGGGGTGGCCAAGAGACCCAGTACTTC. Protein sequence: CSADGGAGGGQETQYF.

This clonotype turned up a few times. The rearrangement uses TRBV7-2 and TRBJ1-1; D is ambiguous. Germline V gene sequence: CDR1 SGHTA, CDR2 FQGNSA. The CDR3 extends over 13 amino acids. The V end was cut by 4 bases, the J end by 11 bases, with 17 bases between. CDR3 residues: CASSSLPPGSAFF. The CDR3 coding sequence is TGTGCCAGCAGCTCCCTGCCCCCGGGCTCGGCTTTCTTT.

The CDR3 nucleotides read TGTGCCAGCAGTTACCCGGGACTAGCGGGGAGCACCTACTCCTACAATGAGCAGTTCTTC. Its protein is CASSYPGLAGSTYSYNEQFF. The genes are TRBV6-2 or TRBV6-3 and TRBJ2-1, with TRBD2 matching over 13 bases. The CDR3 contains 20 residues. V was pared by 2 bases and J by 0 bases, with 10 bases of the junction left unmatched. Germline lookup yields CDR1 MNHEY and CDR2 SVGEGT.

The chain employs TRBV19 and TRBJ1-2, with D uncertain. CDR3 length: 13 residues. Trimming removed 3 bases from V and 4 bases from J, with 9 bases in between. Germline V CDR1 and CDR2: LNHDA, SQIVND (reference sequence). DNA of the CDR3: TGTGCCAGTAGTATCGACGTTGTCTATGGCTACACCTTC. Translation: CASSIDVVYGYTF.

The chain joins TRBV7-2 to TRBJ2-5; D call uncertain. The V gene's germline CDR1 is SGHTA and CDR2 FQGNSA. Between the trimmed V and J ends, which lost 2 bases and 5 bases, there was a span of 12 bases. The CDR3 is 14 residues long. DNA of the CDR3: TGTGCCAGCAGCTTAACTGCAACGGTCGAGACCCAGTACTTC. Its protein is CASSLTATVETQYF. Combining the CDR3 with reference TRBV7-2 and TRBJ2-5 gives the whole variable domain GAGVSQSPSNKVTEKGKDVELRCDPISGHTALYWYRQSLGQGLEFLIYFQGNSAPDKSGLPSDRFSAERTGGSVSTLTIQRTQQEDSAVYLCASSLTATVETQYFGPGTRLLVL.

CDR3 sequence reads: CASSLAGEVYGYTF. The CDR3 bases are TGTGCCAGCAGCTTAGCAGGGGAGGTCTATGGCTACACCTTC. The chain uses TRBV7-4 and TRBJ1-2, with D perhaps matching TRBD1 (5 bases). V was shortened by 0 bases and J by 4 bases, with 9 bases between the two germline ends. The CDR3 extends over 14 amino acids. Germline loops: CDR1 SGHVT, CDR2 SQSDAQ.

A few counts support this clonotype. The DNA for the CDR3 is TGTGCCAGTAGTTTAACCGGGACAGGGGGCAATGAGCAGTTCTTC. Translated, it gives CASSLTGTGGNEQFF. The V call is TRBV19, the J call TRBJ2-1; 11 bases agree with TRBD1. The CDR3 runs 15 residues. Losses at the gene ends were 5 bases for V and 6 bases for J; bases not matched to a gene: 6. Germline CDR1 is LNHDA and CDR2 is SQIVND (reference sequence).

V and J are TRBV18 and TRBJ1-6; D is perhaps TRBD1 (6 bases). Trimming left V 4 bases short and J 8 bases short, with 15 bases between. This CDR3 region has 15 residues. Germline CDR1 is KGHSH and CDR2 is LQKENI. CDR3 nucleotides: TGTGCCAGCTCACAAACACAGGGTTGGGATTCACCCCTCCACTTT. Its protein is CASSQTQGWDSPLHF.

The rearrangement links TRBV19 to TRBJ1-5, with TRBD1 as a possible D gene (5 bases). V dropped 7 bases and J dropped 1 base, with 11 bases sitting between them. The CDR3 runs to 14 residues. The germline gives CDR1 LNHDA, CDR2 SQIVND (reference sequence). CDR3 bases: TGTGCCAGTAAGCGGGGCCCGAGCAATCAGCCCCAGCATTTT. Translating gives CASKRGPSNQPQHF.

In regard to this clonotype: Because the CDR3 is missing its conserved closing phenylalanine or tryptophan, this is likely a read error. The gene calls are TRBV7-8 and TRBJ1-3; 10 bases align to TRBD1. Trimming at V came to 2 bases and at J to 0 bases, leaving 10 bases not matched to a gene. This CDR3 has 19 residues. The germline gives CDR1 SGHVS, CDR2 FQNEAQ. CDR3 nucleotide sequence: TGTGCCAGCAGCTTACGTCACGGGACAGGGGCCTTCTCTGGAAACACCATATATTCT. Translating it yields CASSLRHGTGAFSGNTIYS.

Only a few counts were recorded for this clonotype. J is TRBJ2-1 and V is TRBV6-5; a possible D gene is TRBD2 (5 bases). V was trimmed by 4 bases and J by 9 bases, leaving 13 bases between them. Germline CDR1 is MNHEY and CDR2 is SVGAGI. CDR3 length equals 13 residues. In DNA, the CDR3 is TGTGCCAGCAGTTCCGGAAGCGCGGGTGAGCAGTTCTTC. It yields the protein CASSSGSAGEQFF.

V is TRBV5-6 and J is TRBJ2-3; TRBD1 might be the D (6 bases). Germline assignment: CDR1 SGHDT and CDR2 YYEEEE. CDR3 length: 16 residues. Trimming removed 0 bases at V and 1 base at J, with 12 bases between. CDR3 sequence: CASSLEGAGGTDTQYF. DNA of the CDR3: TGTGCCAGCAGCTTGGAAGGGGCAGGGGGCACAGATACGCAGTATTTT.

V gene TRBV10-3 combines with J gene TRBJ2-3; D is perhaps TRBD1 or TRBD2 (7 bases each). V lost 9 bases and J 2 bases, leaving 15 bases between the germline ends. CDR3 length: 14 residues. Germline V lookup: CDR1 ENHRY, CDR2 SYGVKD. This CDR3 reads CAITSGTDTDTQYF. The CDR3 DNA sequence: TGTGCCATTACGAGCGGGACAGACACAGATACGCAGTATTTT.

This clonotype was observed at least ten times. This chain uses TRBV7-8 with TRBJ2-5, with TRBD1 identical over 8 bases. The CDR3 contains 17 residues. CDR1 SGHVS and CDR2 FQNEAQ come from the germline V gene. Unmatched junction bases numbered 17, after V lost 5 bases and J lost 6 bases. The CDR3 coding sequence is TGTGCCAGCAGCCCCAGGGGTGGACAGGGAGTTTCGAAGACCCAGTACTTC. Residues: CASSPRGGQGVSKTQYF.

In this sample, this clonotype turned up a few times. The genes are TRBV7-8 and TRBJ2-1; TRBD1 or TRBD2 may be the D gene (5 bases each). Trimming shortened V by 5 bases and J by 2 bases, and 13 bases separated the two germline ends. The CDR3 has 15 residues. CDR1 and CDR2 from the germline V gene are SGHVS and FQNEAQ. The DNA of the CDR3 is TGTGCCAGCAGCCGCGTTTGGGGACCCTACAATGAGCAGTTCTTC. It encodes CASSRVWGPYNEQFF. The complete variable domain, with remaining parts taken from reference TRBV7-8 and TRBJ2-1, reads GAGVSQSPRYKVAKRGQDVALRCDPISGHVSLFWYQQALGQGPEFLTYFQNEAQLDKSGLPSDRFFAERPEGSVSTLKIQRTQQEDSAVYLCASSRVWGPYNEQFFGPGTRLTVL.

This clonotype has only a few counts. V gene TRBV7-2 combines with J gene TRBJ2-4, with 9 bases aligning to TRBD1. CDR1 and CDR2 from the germline V gene are SGHTA and FQGNSA. V gave up 4 bases and J gave up 9 bases; unmatched junction bases: 13. This CDR3 contains 16 residues. The CDR3 region is CASSSVRDRESGIQYF. The CDR3 DNA is TGTGCCAGCAGCTCCGTTAGGGACAGGGAATCGGGCATTCAGTACTTC.

Note on this clonotype: This sequence may be a read error, since a much larger clone differs from it by one base. This sequence joins TRBV7-2 and TRBJ1-5; 8 bases align to TRBD1. The length of the CDR3 is 15 residues. Germline CDR1 SGHTA, CDR2 FQGNSA. CDR3 in DNA: TGTGCCAGGAGCTTAAGGACAGGGACCAATCAGCCCCAGCATTTT. Encoded protein: CARSLRTGTNQPQHF.

The rearrangement links TRBV5-4 to TRBJ1-6, with 7 nucleotides matching TRBD1. The germline gives CDR1 SGHNT, CDR2 YYREEE (reference sequence). The CDR3 runs to 14 residues. After removal of 3 bases from V and 8 bases from J, the junction contained 5 bases not matched to a gene. The CDR3, as DNA: TGTGCCAGCAGCTGGGGGACAGCACATTCACCCCTCCACTTT. Translated: CASSWGTAHSPLHF.

The sample holds a few counts of this clonotype. The chain carries TRBV7-2 and TRBJ2-7; 7 bases align to TRBD1. The CDR3 covers 18 residues. CDR1 SGHTA and CDR2 FQGNSA come from the germline V gene. After removal of 4 bases from V and 2 bases from J, the junction contained 17 bases not matched to a gene. The CDR3 is CASSSKTRRQGVTYEQYF. The CDR3 coding sequence is TGTGCCAGCAGCTCCAAGACTCGGCGGCAGGGGGTAACCTACGAGCAGTACTTC.